Listed below are T cell receptor beta chains from one sample, sequenced in a study of shared clonotypes between healthy human individuals. Assay used: immunoSEQ multiplex PCR; TCRdb lists only in-frame clones, some missing. The table has some 2,400,000 clones, nearly 97% seen once. The material sequenced was naive CD4+ T cells sorted from blood. These receptors were taken from a man aged 18 to 29 in good health. Both conserved end residues are part of each CDR3. D genes are given only for firm matches. Where a row states a size, it is once, few, many or the class of an expanded clone; other rows omit it.

J: TRBJ1-1
V: TRBV19
size: few
D: TRBD1
CDR3: CASRNSGQGLTEAFF
DNA: TGTGCCAGTAGAAACTCGGGACAGGGTTTGACTGAAGCTTTCTTT

J: TRBJ2-5
V: TRBV28
size: .
D: TRBD2
CDR3: CASSSGTRGDETQYF
DNA: TGTGCCAGCAGTTCCGGGACTAGGGGCGACGAGACCCAGTACTTC

J: TRBJ2-5
V: TRBV29-1
size: once
D: TRBD1
CDR3: CSCRQGASETQYF
DNA: TGCAGCTGCCGACAGGGTGCATCGGAGACCCAGTACTTC

J: TRBJ2-3
V: TRBV11-2
size: .
D: .
CDR3: CASSFMAGGDTQYF
DNA: TGTGCCAGCAGCTTTATGGCGGGTGGGGATACGCAGTATTTT

J: TRBJ2-5
V: TRBV25-1
size: .
D: .
CDR3: CASSGQGPQETQYF
DNA: TGTGCCAGCAGTGGGCAGGGTCCCCAAGAGACCCAGTACTTC

J: TRBJ2-3
V: TRBV6-5
size: .
D: .
CDR3: CASRLRSTDTQYF
DNA: TGTGCCAGCAGGCTTAGAAGCACAGATACGCAGTATTTT

J: TRBJ2-1
V: TRBV2
size: .
D: TRBD1
CDR3: CASSGRGQAYNEQFF
DNA: TGTGCCAGCAGTGGACGGGGACAGGCCTACAATGAGCAGTTCTTC

J: TRBJ1-2
V: TRBV6-5
size: .
D: .
CDR3: CASSYSKGASYTF
DNA: TGTGCCAGCAGTTACTCGAAAGGGGCGAGCTACACCTTC

J: TRBJ1-2
V: TRBV29-1
size: .
D: TRBD1
CDR3: CSVRRGDYGYTF
DNA: TGCAGCGTTCGCAGGGGGGACTATGGCTACACCTTC

J: TRBJ2-7
V: TRBV30
size: .
D: .
CDR3: CAWWPGGPYEQYF
DNA: TGTGCCTGGTGGCCTGGGGGGCCCTACGAGCAGTACTTC

J: TRBJ1-1
V: TRBV6-5
size: .
D: .
CDR3: CASSRSANTEAFF
DNA: TGTGCCAGCAGCCGGTCCGCGAACACTGAAGCTTTCTTT

J: TRBJ1-3
V: TRBV10-3
size: .
D: TRBD1
CDR3: CAISTGTGTENTIYF
DNA: TGTGCCATCAGTACTGGGACAGGAACCGAAAACACCATATATTTT